This TCR beta chain was captured in a study of blood T cells in healthy people across ages. Study-level results: Per million T cells, the diversity of TCR beta decreased roughly linearly as age advanced. A strong correlation was seen between TCR beta diversity and naive T cell percentage.

A remark on this clonotype: Its matching antigen is unknown.

The use of a sample-barcoded 5' primer and a J-beta primer mix characterized a second PCR of 7 to 11 cycles. Tagging of each cDNA molecule was performed by a template-switch adaptor with 12 random nucleotides. TCRdb reprocessed the 5' RACE reads with MiXCR, giving one entry per CDR3 protein. The sample has fewer than 1.5 million distinct CDR3 sequences, approximately 38% seen once; the top ten hold roughly 7.9%. The CDR3 is 16 amino acids. The ends lost 0 bases at V and 3 bases at J; junction bases unmatched: 6. CDR1 is SGDLS and CDR2 is YYNGEE in the germline V gene. This chain links TRBV9 with TRBJ1-2, with 9 bases that match TRBD1. This receptor was obtained from a woman under 30 in good health. Sequencing was carried out using blood. The CDR3: CASSVERTGDDYGYTF. The CDR3 region has the DNA TGTGCCAGCAGCGTAGAACGGACAGGGGACGACTATGGCTACACCTTC.